The rows below give T cell receptor beta chains drawn from one sample of a study of shared clonotypes between healthy human individuals. Here immunoSEQ multiplex PCR was the method, and the copy in TCRdb shows in-frame clones only, minus some. The repertoire holds fewer than 650,000 clones, with about 79% as singletons. The material sequenced was PBMCs. These receptors came from a woman in her thirties or forties in good health. Some clones in this sample may be carry-over from other donors' samples. Each CDR3 is given with its conserved first and last residue. D genes are given only for firm matches. A clone size is listed for some rows: how often the clone was seen (once, few, many), or a class if it is expanded.

TRBV28	-	TRBD1	TRBJ2-7	CASNTLTGGGYEQYF	TGTGCCAGCAACACCTTAACAGGGGGCGGGTACGAGCAGTACTTC
TRBV7-2	-	-	TRBJ2-7	CASSFPLGTPPYEQYF	TGTGCCAGCAGCTTCCCACTCGGCACCCCTCCATACGAGCAGTACTTC
TRBV2	-	-	TRBJ2-5	CASSEVETQYF	TGTGCCAGCAGTGAAGTAGAGACCCAGTACTTC
TRBV6-4	few	TRBD1	TRBJ2-2	CASRQGSNLGELFF	TGTGCCAGCCGACAGGGATCAAATCTCGGGGAGCTGTTTTTT
TRBV28	few	TRBD1	TRBJ2-7	CASSFDRVIVEQYF	TGTGCCAGCAGTTTCGACAGGGTAATTGTCGAGCAGTACTTC
TRBV9	-	-	TRBJ1-5	CASSEGPQVGQPQHF	TGTGCCAGCAGCGAAGGACCGCAGGTGGGTCAGCCCCAGCATTTT
TRBV6-5	-	TRBD2	TRBJ2-3	CASSSLAGDRRTQYF	TGTGCCAGCAGTTCCTTAGCGGGAGACCGTCGTACGCAGTATTTT
TRBV29-1	-	-	TRBJ2-3	CSVADREDTQYF	TGCAGCGTTGCTGATAGGGAAGATACGCAGTATTTT
TRBV6-1	-	TRBD2	TRBJ2-7	CASSEKVAGVGEQYF	TGTGCCAGCAGTGAAAAAGTAGCGGGAGTCGGCGAGCAGTACTTC
TRBV27	-	-	TRBJ1-2	CASGFLGANYGYTF	TGTGCCAGCGGGTTTCTTGGAGCTAACTATGGCTACACCTTC
TRBV29-1	-	-	TRBJ2-7	CSVEGLSGVYEQYF	TGCAGCGTCGAGGGACTCTCCGGAGTCTACGAGCAGTACTTC
TRBV28	-	TRBD1	TRBJ1-1	CASSLVQGGTEAFF	TGTGCCAGCAGTCTTGTTCAGGGGGGCACTGAAGCTTTCTTT
TRBV30	-	-	TRBJ1-1	CAWSRTWEAFF	TGTGCCTGGAGTCGCACTTGGGAAGCTTTCTTT
TRBV7-3	-	-	TRBJ2-2	CASSLGRERAGELFF	TGTGCCAGCAGCTTAGGGCGTGAGAGGGCCGGGGAGCTGTTTTTT
TRBV4-1	-	TRBD1	TRBJ1-4	CASSYRQGAKEKLFF	TGCGCCAGCAGCTACAGACAGGGGGCGAAAGAAAAACTGTTTTTT
TRBV29-1	-	TRBD1	TRBJ2-7	CSVEEGQHLTYEQYF	TGCAGCGTTGAAGAGGGACAGCACCTAACCTACGAGCAGTACTTC
TRBV19	few	-	TRBJ1-4	CASSIGWSEKLFF	TGTGCCAGTAGTATCGGTTGGAGTGAAAAACTGTTTTTT
TRBV6-5	-	TRBD2	TRBJ2-7	CASSSGLAGGEQYF	TGTGCCAGCAGCTCGGGACTAGCGGGAGGCGAGCAGTACTTC
TRBV5-5	-	-	TRBJ2-7	CASSLEFGSSYEQYF	TGTGCCAGCAGCTTGGAGTTCGGGAGCTCCTACGAGCAGTACTTC
TRBV6-4	few	TRBD1	TRBJ2-2	CASSDSDRGNTGELFF	TGTGCCAGCAGTGACTCGGACAGGGGGAACACCGGGGAGCTGTTTTTT
TRBV14	-	-	TRBJ2-7	CASSPQPGGEQYF	TGTGCCAGCAGCCCACAGCCGGGTGGGGAGCAGTACTTC
TRBV5-1	-	-	TRBJ1-3	CASSPDSSGNTIYF	TGCGCCAGCAGCCCGGACAGCTCTGGAAACACCATATATTTT
TRBV15	-	-	TRBJ2-7	CAIPGQGTEQYF	TGTGCCATCCCAGGGCAGGGTACCGAGCAGTACTTC
TRBV25-1	once	-	TRBJ1-5	CASSDYNQPQHF	TGTGCCAGCAGTGATTATAATCAGCCCCAGCATTTT
TRBV28	-	TRBD2	TRBJ2-7	CASSALPGGSRGLASYEQYF	TGTGCCAGCAGCGCCCTTCCAGGGGGCTCTAGGGGACTAGCGAGCTACGAGCAGTACTTC
TRBV7-9	-	-	TRBJ1-2	CASSLSQSLYGYTF	TGTGCCAGCAGCTTAAGCCAGTCCCTATATGGCTACACCTTC
TRBV29-1	-	TRBD2	TRBJ2-2	CSVVVGGPTGELFF	TGCAGCGTTGTTGTGGGAGGGCCGACCGGGGAGCTGTTTTTT
TRBV7-9	once	TRBD2	TRBJ2-7	CASSSSPGTTYEQYF	TGTGCCAGCAGCTCCTCCCCCGGGACTACATACGAGCAGTACTTC
TRBV7-2	-	-	TRBJ1-1	CASVLAGGNTEAFF	TGTGCCAGCGTCCTTGCCGGGGGGAACACTGAAGCTTTCTTT
TRBV7-9	-	-	TRBJ2-1	CASSQDYYNEQFF	TGTGCCAGCAGCCAGGACTACTACAATGAGCAGTTCTTC